This is a list of T cell receptor beta chains from one sample in a study of response to subunit inactivated influenza vaccine. TCRdb reprocessed the RT-PCR reads with MiXCR, giving one entry per CDR3 protein. The sample lists around 600,000 distinct CDR3 sequences, approximately 10% occurring once. The same data also went into a second study, on T cells expressing NK-cell markers.

The sequences come from PBMCs from blood, collected on the day of vaccination. These receptors came from a man in his forties or fifties who received an inactivated influenza vaccine. Each CDR3 is given with its conserved first and last residue.

V gene: TRBV6-2/TRBV6-3
J gene: TRBJ2-6
CDR3 protein: CASSWPGANVLTF

V gene: TRBV12-3/TRBV12-4
J gene: TRBJ2-5
CDR3 protein: CASSLEDETQYF

V gene: TRBV15
J gene: TRBJ1-5
CDR3 protein: CATSRDVPSGQPQHF

V gene: TRBV3-1
J gene: TRBJ2-1
CDR3 protein: CASSQDRLAGAYNEQFF

V gene: TRBV5-1
J gene: TRBJ2-7
CDR3 protein: CASSLQGAGSYEQYF

V gene: TRBV7-2
J gene: TRBJ2-5
CDR3 protein: CASSSDGGRTQYF

V gene: TRBV4-3
J gene: TRBJ2-4
CDR3 protein: CASRQEYPQYF

V gene: TRBV3-1
J gene: TRBJ2-7
CDR3 protein: CASSPVGRTSEQYF

V gene: TRBV10-3
J gene: TRBJ1-3
CDR3 protein: CAISSSRLISVYSGNTIYF

V gene: TRBV28
J gene: TRBJ2-5
CDR3 protein: CASSSGALETQYF

V gene: TRBV7-3
J gene: TRBJ2-2
CDR3 protein: CASSLTQKGGELFF

V gene: TRBV20-1
J gene: TRBJ2-5
CDR3 protein: CSARQTGVETQYF

V gene: TRBV27
J gene: TRBJ1-1
CDR3 protein: CASRQGGTEAFF

V gene: TRBV2
J gene: TRBJ1-1
CDR3 protein: CASGIGRDTEAFF

V gene: TRBV20-1
J gene: TRBJ2-1
CDR3 protein: CSARKWVSGGNEQFF

V gene: TRBV5-1
J gene: TRBJ2-3
CDR3 protein: CASSLRGLHTDTQYF

V gene: TRBV4-1
J gene: TRBJ2-7
CDR3 protein: CASSQDFGTGSYF

V gene: TRBV12-3/TRBV12-4
J gene: TRBJ1-5
CDR3 protein: CASTIGAENQPQHF

V gene: TRBV5-1
J gene: TRBJ2-1
CDR3 protein: CASSMGYSYNEQFF

V gene: TRBV20-1
J gene: TRBJ2-3
CDR3 protein: CSALRPIAGGSTDTQYF